This TCR beta chain is drawn from a study of CXCR3-negative and CXCR3-positive naive CD8 T cells. Study as a whole: Collectively, the libraries yielded some 150 million TRB reads in total, at about 1.5 +/- 0.3 million per library.

Germline CDR1 and CDR2: MRHNA and SNTAGT. CDR3 length equals 13 residues. The TRB libraries of cDNA were built by UMI-labeled 5' RACE. TCRdb re-called the 5' RACE reads and catalogs CDR3 proteins one per entry, DNA excluded. This table holds about 22,000 distinct CDR3 sequences. As regards this clonotype: Its antigen is not identified.

Study-level points and caveats: Diversity was high in both naive subsets and much lower in memory cells. With respect to TRBV-TRBJ usage, naive CXCR3-negative and CXCR3-positive cells were similar; memory differed.

The material sequenced was memory CD8+ T cells from blood. The receptor was derived from a human donor in good health. Some clones in this sample may be carry-over from other donors' samples. The J gene is TRBJ2-2, the V gene TRBV6-4; checking the TCRdb D call of TRBD1 is not possible without DNA. CDR3 region: CASGQGNTGELFF.